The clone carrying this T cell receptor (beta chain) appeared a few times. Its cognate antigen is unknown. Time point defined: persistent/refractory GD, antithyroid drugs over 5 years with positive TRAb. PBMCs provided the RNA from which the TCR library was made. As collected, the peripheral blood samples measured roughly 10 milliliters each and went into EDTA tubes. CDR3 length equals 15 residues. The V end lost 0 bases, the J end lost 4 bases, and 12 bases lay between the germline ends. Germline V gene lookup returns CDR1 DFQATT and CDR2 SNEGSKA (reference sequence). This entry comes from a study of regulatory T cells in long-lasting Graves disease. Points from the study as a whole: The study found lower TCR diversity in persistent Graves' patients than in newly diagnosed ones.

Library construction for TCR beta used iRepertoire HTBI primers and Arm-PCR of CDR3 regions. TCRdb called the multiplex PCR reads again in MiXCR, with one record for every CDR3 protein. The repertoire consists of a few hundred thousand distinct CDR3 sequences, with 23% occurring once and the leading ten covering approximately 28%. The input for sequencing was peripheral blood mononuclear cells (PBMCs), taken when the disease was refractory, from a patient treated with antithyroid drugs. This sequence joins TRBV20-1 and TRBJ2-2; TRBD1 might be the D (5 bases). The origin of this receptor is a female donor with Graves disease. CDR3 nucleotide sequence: TGCAGTGCTAGAGAAGGGGTCCTCGGCACCGGGGAGCTGTTTTTT. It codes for CSAREGVLGTGELFF.